The sample holds a few counts of the clone carrying this T cell receptor beta chain. Amplification targeted TCR beta CDR3 regions from RNA transcripts. A first-round RT-PCR of the TCR CDR3 used the HTBI primer set. TCRdb re-derived calls from the multiplex PCR reads in MiXCR, one entry per CDR3 protein. The table includes about 560,000 distinct CDR3 sequences, around 17% detected once. Hyperthyroidism patients were newly diagnosed, had disease duration under 2 months, and were aged 18 to 65 years. Diagnosing involved the use of clinical symptoms, serum thyroxine and TRAb, thyroid ultrasound and orbital computed tomography. Fresh 10 ml peripheral blood yielded PBMCs. The data were obtained in a study of T cells in Graves' hyperthyroidism and ophthalmopathy. CDR3 length: 14 residues. CDR1 and CDR2 from the germline V gene are SGHRS and YFSETQ. Between the trimmed V and J ends, which lost 1 base and 6 bases, there was a span of 13 bases.

The receptor's source is a woman between 18 and 30 years old with Graves' hyperthyroidism. Sequencing used blood. The chain combines TRBV5-1 with TRBJ1-2; D perhaps matches TRBD1 (5 bases). CDR3 in DNA: TGCGCCAGCAGCTTGTCAGCCAGGGAGGATGGCTACACCTTC. Translation gives CASSLSAREDGYTF.